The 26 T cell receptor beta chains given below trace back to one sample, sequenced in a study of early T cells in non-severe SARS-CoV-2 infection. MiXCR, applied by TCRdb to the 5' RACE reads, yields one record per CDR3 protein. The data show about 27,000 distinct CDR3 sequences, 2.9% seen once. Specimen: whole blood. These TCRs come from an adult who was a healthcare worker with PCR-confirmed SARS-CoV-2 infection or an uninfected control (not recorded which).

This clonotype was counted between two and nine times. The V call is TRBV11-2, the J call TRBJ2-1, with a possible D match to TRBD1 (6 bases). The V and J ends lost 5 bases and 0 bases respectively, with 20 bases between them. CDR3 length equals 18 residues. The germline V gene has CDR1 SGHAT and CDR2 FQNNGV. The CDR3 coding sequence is TGTGCCAGCAGCCATCGTAAGCTATTGGGGGCCTCCTACAATGAGCAGTTCTTC. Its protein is CASSHRKLLGASYNEQFF.

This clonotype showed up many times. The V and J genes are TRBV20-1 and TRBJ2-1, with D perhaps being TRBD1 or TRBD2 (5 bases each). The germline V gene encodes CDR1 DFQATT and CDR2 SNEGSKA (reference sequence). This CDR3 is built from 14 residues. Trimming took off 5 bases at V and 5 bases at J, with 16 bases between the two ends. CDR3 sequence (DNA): TGCAGTGCTTTTCCGGGACCGGGTCACAATGAGCAGTTCTTC. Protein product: CSAFPGPGHNEQFF.

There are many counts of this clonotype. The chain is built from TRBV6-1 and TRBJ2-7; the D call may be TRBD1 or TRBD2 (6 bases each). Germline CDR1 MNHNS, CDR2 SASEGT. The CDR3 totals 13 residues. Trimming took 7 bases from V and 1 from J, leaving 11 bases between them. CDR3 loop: CASNGGASYEQYV. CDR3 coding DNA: TGTGCCAGCAACGGGGGCGCGTCCTACGAGCAGTACGTC.

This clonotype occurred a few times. The CDR3 loop is CASRGLAGGLNTGELFF. CDR3 DNA sequence: TGTGCCAGCAGAGGACTAGCGGGGGGCCTTAACACCGGGGAGCTGTTTTTT. The V call is TRBV3-1, the J call TRBJ2-2, with 14 positions matching TRBD2. The germline V gene encodes CDR1 LGHDT and CDR2 YNNKEL (reference sequence). CDR3 length: 17 amino acids. V trimming: 6 bases; J trimming: 2 bases; junction bases outside the gene matches: 5. The whole variable domain, remainder taken from reference TRBV3-1 and TRBJ2-2, is DTAVSQTPKYLVTQMGNDKSIKCEQNLGHDTMYWYKQDSKKFLKIMFSYNNKELIINETVPNRFSPKSPDKAHLNLHINSLELGDSAVYFCASRGLAGGLNTGELFFGEGSRLTVL.

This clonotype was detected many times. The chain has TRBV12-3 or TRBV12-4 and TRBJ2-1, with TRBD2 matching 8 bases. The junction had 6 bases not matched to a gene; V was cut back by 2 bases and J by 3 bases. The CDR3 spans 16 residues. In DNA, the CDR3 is TGTGCCAGCAGTTTATCAAGCGGGGGCGGCTACAATGAGCAGTTCTTC. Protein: CASSLSSGGGYNEQFF.

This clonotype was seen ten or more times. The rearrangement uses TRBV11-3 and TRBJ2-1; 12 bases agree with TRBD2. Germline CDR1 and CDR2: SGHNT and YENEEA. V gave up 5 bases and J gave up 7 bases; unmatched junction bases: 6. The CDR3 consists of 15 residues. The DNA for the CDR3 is TGTGCCAGCAGCCCCCAGACTAGCGGGGGAAATGAGCAGTTCTTC. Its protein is CASSPQTSGGNEQFF.

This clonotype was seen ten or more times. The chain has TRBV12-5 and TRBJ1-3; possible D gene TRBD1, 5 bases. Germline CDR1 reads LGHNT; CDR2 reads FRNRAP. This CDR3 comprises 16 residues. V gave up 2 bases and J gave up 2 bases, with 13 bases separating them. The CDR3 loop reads CASGLLRDGTGNTIYF. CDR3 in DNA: TGTGCTAGTGGTTTGCTACGGGACGGGACTGGAAACACCATATATTTT.

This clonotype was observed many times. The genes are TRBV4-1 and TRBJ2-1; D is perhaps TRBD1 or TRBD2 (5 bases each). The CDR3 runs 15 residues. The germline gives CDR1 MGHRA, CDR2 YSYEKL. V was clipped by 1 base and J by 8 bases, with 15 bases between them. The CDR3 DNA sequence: TGCGCCAGCAGCCAAGGACACCCCCGGGACGATGAGCAGTTCTTC. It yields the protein CASSQGHPRDDEQFF.

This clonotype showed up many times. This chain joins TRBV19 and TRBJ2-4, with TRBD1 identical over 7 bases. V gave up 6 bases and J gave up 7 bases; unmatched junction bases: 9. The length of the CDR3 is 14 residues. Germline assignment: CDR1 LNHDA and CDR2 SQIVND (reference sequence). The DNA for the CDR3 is TGTGCCAGTAGGGTACAGGGGTTAGCGAACATTCAGTACTTC. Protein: CASRVQGLANIQYF.

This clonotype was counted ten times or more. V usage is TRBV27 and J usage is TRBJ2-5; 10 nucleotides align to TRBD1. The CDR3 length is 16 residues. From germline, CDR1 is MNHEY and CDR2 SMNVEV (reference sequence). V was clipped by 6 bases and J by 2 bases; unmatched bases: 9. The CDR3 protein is CASRTIGQGGQETQYF. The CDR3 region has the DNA TGTGCCAGCAGGACGATAGGACAGGGGGGGCAAGAGACCCAGTACTTC.

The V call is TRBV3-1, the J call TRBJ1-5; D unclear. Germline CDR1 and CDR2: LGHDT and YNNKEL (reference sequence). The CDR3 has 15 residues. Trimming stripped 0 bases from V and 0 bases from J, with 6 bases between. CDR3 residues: CASSQEGYSNQPQHF. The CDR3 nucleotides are TGTGCCAGCAGCCAAGAAGGGTATAGCAATCAGCCCCAGCATTTT.

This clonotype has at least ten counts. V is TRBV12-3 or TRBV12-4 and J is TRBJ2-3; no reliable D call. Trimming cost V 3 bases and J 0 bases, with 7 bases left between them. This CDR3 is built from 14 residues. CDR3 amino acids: CASSFLTSTDTQYF. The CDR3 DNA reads TGTGCCAGCAGTTTTTTAACAAGCACAGATACGCAGTATTTT.

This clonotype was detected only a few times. The CDR3 sequence is CASSPYQQRQLIWALHF. CDR3 coding DNA: TGTGCCAGCTCACCGTACCAACAGCGACAGCTTATCTGGGCCCTCCACTTT. The chain joins TRBV18 to TRBJ1-6, with a possible D match to TRBD1 (5 bases). Trimming shortened V by 3 bases and J by 14 bases, and 26 bases separated the two germline ends. CDR1 and CDR2 (germline): KGHSH, LQKENI. This CDR3 comprises 17 residues.

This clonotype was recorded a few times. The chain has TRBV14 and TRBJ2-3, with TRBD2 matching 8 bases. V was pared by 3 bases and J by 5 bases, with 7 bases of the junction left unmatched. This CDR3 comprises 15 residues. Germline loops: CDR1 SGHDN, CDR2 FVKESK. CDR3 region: CASSHRGGTGDTQYF. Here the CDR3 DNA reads TGTGCCAGCAGCCATCGCGGGGGGACCGGAGATACGCAGTATTTT.

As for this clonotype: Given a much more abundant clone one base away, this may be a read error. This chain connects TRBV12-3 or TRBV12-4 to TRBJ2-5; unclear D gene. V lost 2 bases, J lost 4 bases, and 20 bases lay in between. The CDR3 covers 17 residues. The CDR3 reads CASSLHPGLQYLETQYF. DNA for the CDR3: TGTGCCAGCAGTTTACATCCCGGGCTCCAGTACCTAGAGACCCAGTACTTC.

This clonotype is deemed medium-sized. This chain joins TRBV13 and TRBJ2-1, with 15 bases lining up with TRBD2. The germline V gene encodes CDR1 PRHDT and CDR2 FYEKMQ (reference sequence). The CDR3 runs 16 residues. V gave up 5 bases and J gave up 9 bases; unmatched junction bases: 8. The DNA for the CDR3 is TGTGCCAGCAGCCCGGGCGTGGGACTAGCGGGGGGTGAGCAGTTCTTC. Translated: CASSPGVGLAGGEQFF.

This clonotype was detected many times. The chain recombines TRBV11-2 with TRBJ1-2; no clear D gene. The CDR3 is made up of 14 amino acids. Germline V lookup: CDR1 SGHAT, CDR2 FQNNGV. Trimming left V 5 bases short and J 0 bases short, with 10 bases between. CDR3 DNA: TGTGCCAGCAGCCCGGCTAGAGCTAACTATGGCTACACCTTC. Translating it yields CASSPARANYGYTF. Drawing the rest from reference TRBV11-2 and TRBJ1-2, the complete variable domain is EAGVAQSPRYKIIEKRQSVAFWCNPISGHATLYWYQQILGQGPKLLIQFQNNGVVDDSQLPKDRFSAERLKGVDSTLKIQPAKLEDSAVYLCASSPARANYGYTFGSGTRLTVV.

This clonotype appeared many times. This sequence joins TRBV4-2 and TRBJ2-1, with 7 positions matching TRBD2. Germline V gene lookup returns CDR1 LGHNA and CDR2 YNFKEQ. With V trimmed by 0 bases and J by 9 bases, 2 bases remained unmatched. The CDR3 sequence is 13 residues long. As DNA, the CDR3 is TGTGCCAGCAGCCAAGACCGCGGGAGTGAGCAGTTCTTC. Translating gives CASSQDRGSEQFF.

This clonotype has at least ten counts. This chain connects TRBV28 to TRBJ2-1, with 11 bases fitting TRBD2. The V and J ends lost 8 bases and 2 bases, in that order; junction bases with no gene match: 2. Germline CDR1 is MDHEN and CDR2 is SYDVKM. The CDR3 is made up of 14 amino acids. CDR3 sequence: CASRSGGAYNEQFF. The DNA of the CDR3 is TGTGCCAGCCGTAGCGGGGGGGCCTACAATGAGCAGTTCTTC.

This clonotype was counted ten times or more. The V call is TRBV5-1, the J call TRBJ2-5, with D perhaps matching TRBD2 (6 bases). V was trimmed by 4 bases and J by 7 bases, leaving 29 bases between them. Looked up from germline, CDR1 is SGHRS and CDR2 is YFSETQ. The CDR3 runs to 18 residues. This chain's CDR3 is CASSPTGTQLGGPWTQYF. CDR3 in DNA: TGCGCCAGCAGCCCAACCGGGACTCAACTTGGCGGGCCGTGGACCCAGTACTTC.

CDR3 nucleotides: TGTGCAAGTCGCTTAGAAGGGACGCCTAGGACTGAGCAGTTCTTC. This codes for CASRLEGTPRTEQFF. The chain employs TRBV12-2 and TRBJ2-1; the table names TRBD1, a call not compared with the DNA. TRBV12-2 is flagged as a pseudogene. The CDR3 has 15 residues.

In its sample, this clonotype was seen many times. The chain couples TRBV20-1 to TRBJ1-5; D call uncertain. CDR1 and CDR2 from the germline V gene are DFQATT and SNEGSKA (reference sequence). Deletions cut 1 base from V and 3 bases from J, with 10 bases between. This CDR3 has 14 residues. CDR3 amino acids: CSARVGLLNQPQHF. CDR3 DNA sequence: TGCAGTGCTAGAGTCGGGCTCCTCAATCAGCCCCAGCATTTT.

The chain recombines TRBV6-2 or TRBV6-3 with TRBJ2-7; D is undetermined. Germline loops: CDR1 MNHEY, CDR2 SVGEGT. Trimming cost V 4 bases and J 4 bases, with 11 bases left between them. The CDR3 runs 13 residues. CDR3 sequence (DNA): TGTGCCAGCAGTTGGCCGGGCAATTACGAGCAGTACGTC. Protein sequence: CASSWPGNYEQYV.

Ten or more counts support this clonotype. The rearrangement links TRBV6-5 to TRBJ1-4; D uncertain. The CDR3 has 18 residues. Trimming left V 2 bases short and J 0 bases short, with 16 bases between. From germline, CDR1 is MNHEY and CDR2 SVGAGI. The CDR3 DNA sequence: TGTGCCAGCAGTTACGCCTATAAAACAGCTGCAACTAATGAAAAACTGTTTTTT. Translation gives CASSYAYKTAATNEKLFF.

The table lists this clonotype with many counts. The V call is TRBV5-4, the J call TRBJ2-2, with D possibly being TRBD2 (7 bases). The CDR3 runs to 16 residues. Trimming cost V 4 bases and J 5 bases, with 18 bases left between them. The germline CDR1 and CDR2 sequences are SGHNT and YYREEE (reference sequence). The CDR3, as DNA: TGTGCCAGCAGCGTCCCGTGGGGGGGCCGTACCGGGGAGCTGTTTTTT. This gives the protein CASSVPWGGRTGELFF.

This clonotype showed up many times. The CDR3: CASSFSSVTEAFF. CDR3 coding DNA: TGTGCCAGCAGCTTTAGTAGCGTAACTGAAGCTTTCTTT. J is TRBJ1-1 and V is TRBV11-2, with D unclear. The CDR3 sequence is 13 residues long. Germline CDR1 SGHAT, CDR2 FQNNGV. The V end lost 3 bases, the J end lost 5 bases, and 10 bases lay between the germline ends.